Below, 24 T cell receptor beta chains from the same sample are listed, as sequenced in a study of cytomegalovirus exposure and HLA in healthy donors. This table comes from immunoSEQ multiplex PCR, and its TCRdb copy is limited to in-frame clones, with some not included. The table shows approximately 220,000 clones, with roughly 84% occurring only once. Sample: PBMCs. The receptors were sampled from a young woman in good health and CMV-seropositive.

This chain joins TRBV7-9 and TRBJ2-2; no firm D call. This CDR3 comprises 10 residues. The V gene lost 9 bases and the J gene lost 4 bases, with 3 bases spanning the gap. The germline V gene encodes CDR1 SEHNR and CDR2 FQNEAQ (reference sequence). CDR3 amino acids: CASSTGELFF. The CDR3 bases are TGTGCCAGTAGCACCGGGGAGCTGTTTTTT.

The J gene is TRBJ2-2, the V gene TRBV11-3; unclear D gene. CDR1 and CDR2 (germline): SGHNT, YENEEA. The CDR3 has 15 amino acids. V was clipped by 1 base and J by 8 bases, with 14 bases between them. The CDR3 coding sequence is TGTGCCAGCAGCTTAGTGACGGAAGGCCAGGGGGAGCTGTTTTTT. This codes for CASSLVTEGQGELFF.

The chain couples TRBV27 to TRBJ1-1; 7 bases align to TRBD1. The CDR3 is 14 amino acids. CDR1 is MNHEY and CDR2 is SMNVEV in the germline V gene (reference sequence). V was clipped by 4 bases and J by 3 bases; unmatched bases: 5. The CDR3 here is CASSSYRGHTEAFF. The CDR3 DNA follows: TGTGCCAGCAGTTCCTACAGGGGACACACTGAAGCTTTCTTT.

This rearrangement joins TRBV29-1 to TRBJ2-1; 10 nucleotides align to TRBD2. V dropped 5 bases and J dropped 6; count of bases not matched to a gene: 4. The CDR3 runs to 13 residues. In germline, CDR1 is SQVTM, CDR2 ANQGSEA. The CDR3 DNA sequence: TGCAGCGTTCGGACTAGCGGCCTCAATGAGCAGTTCTTC. It is translated as CSVRTSGLNEQFF.

This clone was found a few times. The rearrangement links TRBV10-1 to TRBJ2-7; D gene unclear. Per the germline V gene, CDR1 is WNHNN and CDR2 is SYGVQD (reference sequence). Trimming took off 1 base at V and 6 bases at J, with 4 bases between the two ends. The CDR3 is made up of 11 amino acids. The CDR3 sequence is CASSEYSEQYF. The DNA for the CDR3 is TGCGCCAGCAGTGAGTATAGCGAGCAGTACTTC.

The V and J genes are TRBV28 and TRBJ2-5; D is ambiguous. This CDR3 has 14 amino acids. The germline V gene has CDR1 MDHEN and CDR2 SYDVKM. V was clipped by 3 bases and J by 6 bases, with 14 bases between them. In nucleotides, the CDR3 is TGTGCCAGCAGTTTTGGTCCTAGTATGAAGACCCAGTACTTC. Protein product: CASSFGPSMKTQYF.

The V call is TRBV10-1, the J call TRBJ2-2, with D uncertain. Germline CDR1 is WNHNN and CDR2 is SYGVQD (reference sequence). CDR3 length: 15 amino acids. V dropped 2 bases and J dropped 0 bases, with 7 bases sitting between them. CDR3 residues: CASSERAANTGELFF. The CDR3, as DNA: TGCGCCAGCAGTGAGAGGGCAGCGAACACCGGGGAGCTGTTTTTT.

The chain combines TRBV5-1 with TRBJ1-1, with D perhaps matching TRBD1 (6 bases). Germline V gives CDR1 SGHRS, CDR2 YFSETQ. The CDR3 runs to 16 residues. V shed 0 bases and J shed 5 bases, with 17 bases lying between them. CDR3 residues: CASSLAPEGELTEAFF. CDR3 nucleotides: TGCGCCAGCAGCTTGGCGCCGGAGGGGGAGTTGACTGAAGCTTTCTTT.

The chain links TRBV7-3 to TRBJ1-1; D is undetermined. V lost 3 bases, J lost 5 bases, and 7 bases lay in between. The CDR3 has 12 residues. Germline lookup yields CDR1 SGHTA and CDR2 FQGTGA. CDR3 protein: CASSFPGTEAFF. Here the CDR3 DNA reads TGTGCCAGCAGCTTCCCGGGGACTGAAGCTTTCTTT.

The CDR3 nucleotides read TGCAGCGTTTCTAGGGACAAGAACACTGAAGCTTTCTTT. As protein: CSVSRDKNTEAFF. V and J are TRBV29-1 and TRBJ1-1; D might be TRBD1 (6 bases). V lost 5 bases, J lost 1 base, and 11 bases lay in between. The CDR3 length is 13 residues. CDR1 SQVTM and CDR2 ANQGSEA come from the germline V gene.

This sequence joins TRBV11-2 and TRBJ2-1, with 8 nucleotides matching TRBD2. CDR3 size: 13 residues. V lost 3 bases and J lost 9; bases outside the gene matches: 4. Looked up from germline, CDR1 is SGHAT and CDR2 is FQNNGV. The CDR3 DNA sequence: TGTGCCAGCAGCTTGCGGGAGGTCGGTGAGCAGTTCTTC. Translated: CASSLREVGEQFF.

The V call is TRBV11-2, the J call TRBJ1-4; D remains ambiguous. The CDR3 is 12 amino acids. CDR1 SGHAT and CDR2 FQNNGV come from the germline V gene. V lost 4 bases and J lost 8, with 8 bases in between. The CDR3: CASSSSGEKLFF. The CDR3 nucleotides read TGTGCCAGCAGCTCCTCTGGGGAAAAACTGTTTTTT.

This clone was seen just once. This chain links TRBV7-6 with TRBJ1-2; 8 positions match TRBD1. Per the germline V gene, CDR1 is SGHVS and CDR2 is FNYEAQ. The junction had 25 bases not matched to a gene; V was cut back by 5 bases and J by 5 bases. CDR3 size: 20 residues. The CDR3 reads CASSPTPGTGPRSNRYGYTF. The CDR3 nucleotides are TGTGCCAGCAGCCCGACTCCCGGGACAGGCCCGAGGTCTAACCGGTATGGCTACACCTTC.

This chain uses TRBV21-1 with TRBJ2-7; the table's D gene call, TRBD1, was not cross checked with the DNA. TRBV21-1 is designated a pseudogene. The CDR3 is 13 amino acids. CDR3 DNA: TGTGCCAGCAGTCACCTGCAGGGCTACGAGCAGTACTTC. As protein: CASSHLQGYEQYF.

This clone turned up a few times. This chain uses TRBV30 with TRBJ2-3, with D perhaps TRBD2 (5 bases). This CDR3 contains 14 residues. Trimming left V 2 bases short and J 5 bases short, with 14 bases between. Germline-derived CDR1 and CDR2 are GTSNPN and SVGIG (reference sequence). DNA for the CDR3: TGTGCCTGGAGTAGCACGGGGATTAAAGATACGCAGTATTTT. The encoded protein is CAWSSTGIKDTQYF.

The CDR3 loop is CASSPFQSGILYGYTF. In nucleotides, the CDR3 is TGTGCCAGCAGCCCCTTCCAAAGCGGAATACTTTATGGCTACACCTTC. V and J are TRBV14 and TRBJ1-2; D gene unclear. V was clipped by 4 bases and J by 5 bases, with 20 bases between them. Germline V gene data show CDR1 as SGHDN and CDR2 as FVKESK. This CDR3 spans 16 amino acids.

The chain carries TRBV20-1 and TRBJ2-5; D is perhaps TRBD2 (5 bases). The CDR3 spans 11 residues. Germline values: CDR1 DFQATT, CDR2 SNEGSKA (reference sequence). Trimming stripped 7 bases from V and 4 bases from J, with 10 bases between. This chain's CDR3 is CSGGETETQYF. As DNA, the CDR3 is TGCAGTGGTGGGGAGACAGAGACCCAGTACTTC.

The sample holds a few counts of this clone. V usage is TRBV4-1 and J usage is TRBJ2-2; 8 nucleotides agree with TRBD2. This CDR3 comprises 16 residues. Trimming cost V 1 base and J 4 bases; bases outside gene matches: 5. From germline, CDR1 is MGHRA and CDR2 YSYEKL. As DNA, the CDR3 is TGCGCCAGCAGCCAAGCACCGGGACTAGGCACCGGGGAGCTGTTTTTT. Residues: CASSQAPGLGTGELFF.

The gene calls are TRBV2 and TRBJ1-1, with D perhaps matching TRBD1 (6 bases). The CDR3 has 14 residues. CDR1 SNHLY and CDR2 FYNNEI come from the germline V gene. Trimming removed 10 bases at V and 0 bases at J, with 15 bases between. The CDR3 region is CATAWDKMNTEAFF. DNA for the CDR3: TGTGCCACGGCCTGGGACAAAATGAACACTGAAGCTTTCTTT.

The chain links TRBV7-2 to TRBJ2-3; TRBD2 matches at 8 bases. Germline V gene data show CDR1 as SGHTA and CDR2 as FQGNSA. The V and J ends lost 4 bases and 4 bases, in that order; junction bases with no gene match: 7. The CDR3 covers 15 residues. This chain's CDR3 is CASSSTAGVADTQYF. The DNA for the CDR3 is TGTGCCAGCAGCTCTACAGCGGGAGTGGCAGATACGCAGTATTTT. The full variable domain, rest sourced from reference TRBV7-2 and TRBJ2-3, is GAGVSQSPSNKVTEKGKDVELRCDPISGHTALYWYRQSLGQGLEFLIYFQGNSAPDKSGLPSDRFSAERTGGSVSTLTIQRTQQEDSAVYLCASSSTAGVADTQYFGPGTRLTVL.

This sequence joins TRBV2 and TRBJ2-1, with unresolved D. The CDR3 runs to 10 residues. V was shortened by 8 bases and J by 9 bases, with 8 bases between the two germline ends. Germline lookup yields CDR1 SNHLY and CDR2 FYNNEI. CDR3 DNA: TGTGCCAGCGGGCAAAGTGAGCAGTTCTTC. Its translation is CASGQSEQFF.

This sequence joins TRBV27 and TRBJ1-2; possible D gene TRBD1, 6 bases. V dropped 3 bases and J dropped 5 bases, with 16 bases sitting between them. The CDR3 is 15 residues long. CDR1 is MNHEY and CDR2 is SMNVEV in the germline V gene (reference sequence). CDR3 in amino acids: CASSFGGAAGYGYTF. DNA for the CDR3: TGTGCCAGCAGTTTTGGGGGGGCCGCGGGGTATGGCTACACCTTC.

The chain is built from TRBV6-5 and TRBJ2-1; 13 nucleotides agree with TRBD2. Trimming cost V 4 bases and J 7 bases; bases outside gene matches: 7. Germline V gene sequence: CDR1 MNHEY, CDR2 SVGAGI. The CDR3 runs to 16 residues. The CDR3 sequence: CASSSPGTSGNNEQFF. DNA of the CDR3: TGTGCCAGCAGTTCCCCCGGGACTAGCGGGAATAATGAGCAGTTCTTC.

V usage is TRBV18 and J usage is TRBJ2-7; a weak D match, TRBD1 (6 bases). Germline CDR1 KGHSH, CDR2 LQKENI. Trimming left V 3 bases short and J 4 bases short, with 10 bases between. This CDR3 region has 13 residues. Written as DNA, the CDR3 is TGTGCCAGCTCACCTTCACAGGGTTACGAGCAGTACTTC. Its protein product is CASSPSQGYEQYF.